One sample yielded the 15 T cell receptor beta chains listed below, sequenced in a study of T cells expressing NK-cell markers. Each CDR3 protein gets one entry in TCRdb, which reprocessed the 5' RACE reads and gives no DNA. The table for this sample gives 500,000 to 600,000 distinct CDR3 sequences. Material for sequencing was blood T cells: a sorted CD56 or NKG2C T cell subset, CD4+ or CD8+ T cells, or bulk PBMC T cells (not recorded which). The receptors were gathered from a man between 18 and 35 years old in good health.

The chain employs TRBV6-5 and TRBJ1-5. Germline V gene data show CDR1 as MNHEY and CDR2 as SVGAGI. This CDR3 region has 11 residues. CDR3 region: CASSLRQPQHF.

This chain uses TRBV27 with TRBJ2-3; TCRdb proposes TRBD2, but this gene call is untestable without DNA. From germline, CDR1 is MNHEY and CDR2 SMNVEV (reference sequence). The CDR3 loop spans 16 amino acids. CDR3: CASSYLVQGGRDTQYF.

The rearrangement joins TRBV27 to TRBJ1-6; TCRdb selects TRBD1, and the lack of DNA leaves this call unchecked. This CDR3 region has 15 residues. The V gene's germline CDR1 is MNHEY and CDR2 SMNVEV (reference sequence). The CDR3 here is CASSFSRGYNSPLHF.

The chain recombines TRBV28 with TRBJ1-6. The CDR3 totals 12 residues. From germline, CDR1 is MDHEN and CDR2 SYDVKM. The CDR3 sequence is CASSLGASPLHF.

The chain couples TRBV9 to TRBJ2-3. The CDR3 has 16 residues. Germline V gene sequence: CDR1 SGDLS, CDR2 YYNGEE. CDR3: CASSVGSSQSTDTQYF.

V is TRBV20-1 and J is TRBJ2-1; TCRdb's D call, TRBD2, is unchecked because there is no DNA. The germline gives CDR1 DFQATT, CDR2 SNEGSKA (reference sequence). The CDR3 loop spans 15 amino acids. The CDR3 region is CSARLVAGAGGEQFF.

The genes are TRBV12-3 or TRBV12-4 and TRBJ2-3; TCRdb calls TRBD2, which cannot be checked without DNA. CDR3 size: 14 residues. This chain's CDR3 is CASSFEGYADTQYF.

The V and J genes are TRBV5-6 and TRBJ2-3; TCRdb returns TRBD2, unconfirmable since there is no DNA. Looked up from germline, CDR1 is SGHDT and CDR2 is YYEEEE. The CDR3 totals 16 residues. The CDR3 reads CASRRISGRGTDTQYF.

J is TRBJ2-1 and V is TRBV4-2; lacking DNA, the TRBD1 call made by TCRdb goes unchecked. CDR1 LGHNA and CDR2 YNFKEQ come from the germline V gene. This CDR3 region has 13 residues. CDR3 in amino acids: CASSQVGRPLQFF.

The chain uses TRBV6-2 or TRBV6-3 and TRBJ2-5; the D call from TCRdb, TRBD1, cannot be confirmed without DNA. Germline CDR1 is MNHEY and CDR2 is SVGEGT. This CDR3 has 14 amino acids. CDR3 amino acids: CASNKQGRSETQYF.

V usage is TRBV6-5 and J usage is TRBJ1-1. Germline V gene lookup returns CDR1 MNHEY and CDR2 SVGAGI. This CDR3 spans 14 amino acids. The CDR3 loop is CASSYDAVNTEAFF.

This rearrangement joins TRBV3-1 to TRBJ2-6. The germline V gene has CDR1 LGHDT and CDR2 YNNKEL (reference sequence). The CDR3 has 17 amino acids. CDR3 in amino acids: CASSQAQGISGANVLTF.

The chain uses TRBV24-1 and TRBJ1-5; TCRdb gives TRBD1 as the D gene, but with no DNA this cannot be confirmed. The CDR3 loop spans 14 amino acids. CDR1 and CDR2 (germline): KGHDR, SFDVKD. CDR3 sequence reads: CATSDAGDFQPQHF.

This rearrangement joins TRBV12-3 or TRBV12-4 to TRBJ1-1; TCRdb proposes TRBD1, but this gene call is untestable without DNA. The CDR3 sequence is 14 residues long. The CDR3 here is CASRPTGQRHEAFF.

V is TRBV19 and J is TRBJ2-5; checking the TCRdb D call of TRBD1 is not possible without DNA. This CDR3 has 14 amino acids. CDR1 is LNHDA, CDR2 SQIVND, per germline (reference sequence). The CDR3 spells CASSIVGAGQTQYF.